At least ten counts were recorded for the clone carrying this T cell receptor (beta chain). Its antigen is not known. The sample is drawn from a study of CD8 T cells in ankylosing spondylitis. Via MiXCR, TCRdb re-called the 5' RACE reads, giving one row per CDR3 protein. The sample records a few hundred thousand distinct CDR3 sequences, around 10% being singletons. The CDR3 has 11 residues. The ends were cut back, 0 bases at V and 6 bases at J, with 6 bases in the middle. Germline loops: CDR1 SQVTM, CDR2 ANQGSEA. Points from the study as a whole: Reportedly, matched ankylosing spondylitis synovial fluid was significantly enriched for disease-linked clones.

This sequence was found in a male donor with ankylosing spondylitis or in good health (not recorded which). The chain joins TRBV29-1 to TRBJ2-7; D may be TRBD2 (5 bases). Sequencing was performed on blood, either unsorted or a sorted T cell fraction (not recorded which). CDR3 in DNA: TGCAGCGTTGAAGATGCGGGCGAGCAGTACTTC. This translates into CSVEDAGEQYF.